What follows are 6 T cell receptor beta chains derived from one specimen sequenced in a study of PD-L1 blockade in urothelial cancer. Some clones are missing from TCRdb's copy, which holds only in-frame ones; the method was immunoSEQ multiplex PCR. The table records 35,000 to 55,000 clones, approximately 90% of them present only once. Sequencing used PBMCs, obtained around atezolizumab (anti-PD-L1) treatment. The origin of the receptors is a woman aged 60-70 years with urothelial cancer.

J is TRBJ2-2 and V is TRBV7-3, with D possibly TRBD2 on 7 matching bases. Per the germline V gene, CDR1 is SGHTA and CDR2 is FQGTGA. The V end lost 4 bases, the J end lost 1 base, and 13 bases lay between the germline ends. The CDR3 spans 16 residues. CDR3 amino acids: CASSYRGGWNTGELFF. The CDR3 DNA follows: TGTGCCAGCAGCTATAGGGGGGGCTGGAACACCGGGGAGCTGTTTTTT.

This sequence joins TRBV9 and TRBJ2-3, with 8 bases fitting TRBD2. Per germline, CDR1 SGDLS and CDR2 YYNGEE. This CDR3 spans 16 amino acids. V lost 3 bases to trimming and J lost 3 bases; unmatched junction nucleotides: 9. The CDR3 DNA reads as TGTGCCAGCAGCGACAAGCGACTAGCGTCGACAGATACGCAGTATTTT. Translating gives CASSDKRLASTDTQYF. The whole variable domain, filled in from reference TRBV9 and TRBJ2-3, reads DSGVTQTPKHLITATGQRVTLRCSPRSGDLSVYWYQQSLDQGLQFLIQYYNGEERAKGNILERFSAQQFPDLHSELNLSSLELGDSALYFCASSDKRLASTDTQYFGPGTRLTVL.

Here the CDR3 DNA reads TGTGCCAGCAGCTCGTTAGCGGGAACGAGGGATACGCAGTATTTT. Translating it yields CASSSLAGTRDTQYF. V usage is TRBV7-9 and J usage is TRBJ2-3, with 8 bases that match TRBD2. There are 15 residues in the CDR3. The germline V gene encodes CDR1 SEHNR and CDR2 FQNEAQ (reference sequence). V lost 4 bases and J lost 6; bases outside the gene matches: 9.

The chain combines TRBV5-6 with TRBJ2-5; 9 bases are a match to TRBD1. Germline-derived CDR1 and CDR2 are SGHDT and YYEEEE. The CDR3 is 16 residues long. V was clipped by 4 bases and J by 6 bases; unmatched bases: 13. CDR3 DNA sequence: TGTGCCAGCAGCCCGACCGCTGGGACAGGGTGGAAGACCCAGTACTTC. Protein product: CASSPTAGTGWKTQYF. Together with reference TRBV5-6 and TRBJ2-5, the CDR3 gives the full variable domain: DAGVTQSPTHLIKTRGQQVTLRCSPKSGHDTVSWYQQALGQGPQFIFQYYEEEERQRGNFPDRFSGHQFPNYSSELNVNALLLGDSALYLCASSPTAGTGWKTQYFGPGTRLLVL.

The chain joins TRBV18 to TRBJ2-3, with 8 bases lining up with TRBD1. The CDR3 spans 18 residues. The V gene's germline CDR1 is KGHSH and CDR2 LQKENI. The ends lost 3 bases at V and 1 base at J; junction bases unmatched: 12. The CDR3 region is CASSPVPRTGRGTDTQYF. CDR3 DNA sequence: TGTGCCAGCTCACCCGTACCCCGGACAGGGCGTGGCACAGATACGCAGTATTTT.

The V gene is TRBV27, the J gene TRBJ2-3, with D possibly matching TRBD1 (6 bases). Trimming removed 5 bases at V and 4 bases at J, with 10 bases between. CDR1 MNHEY and CDR2 SMNVEV come from the germline V gene (reference sequence). The CDR3 contains 13 residues. CDR3 bases: TGTGCCAGCAGTGCAGCAGGGGCAGATACGCAGTATTTT. Its protein is CASSAAGADTQYF.